The 22 T cell receptor beta chains presented below share a single source sample, sequenced in a study of blood T cells in healthy people across ages (dated by TCRdb to about 2015). The library was produced with 5' RACE. Sequencing was performed on an Illumina HiSeq 2500. A second PCR of roughly 7 to 12 cycles was run with a J-beta primer mix and a sample-barcoded 5' primer. The public reads were quality trimmed at Q25 with fastp and then assembled into clones with MiXCR by TCRdb, keeping productive beta chains. Every CDR3 protein is listed once, alongside the most common genes and DNA of its rows. The sample includes 850,000 to 1,000,000 distinct CDR3 sequences, with about 51% observed a single time. About a fifth of the sample is held by the ten biggest clonotypes. The sample was blood. These receptors all stem from a woman in her fifties or sixties in good health.

The chain combines TRBV7-6 with TRBJ2-3; tentative D call: TRBD2 (5 bases). The V end was cut by 5 bases, the J end by 4 bases, with 13 bases between. This CDR3 comprises 14 residues. Looked up from germline, CDR1 is SGHVS and CDR2 is FNYEAQ. CDR3 in DNA: TGTGCCAGCAGCACCGCGAGCGGCCCAGATACGCAGTATTTT. Its protein product is CASSTASGPDTQYF.

This clonotype was observed once. V is TRBV5-1 and J is TRBJ2-5; D possibly corresponds to TRBD1 (6 bases). V lost 8 bases to trimming and J lost 4 bases, with 18 bases between them. This CDR3 is built from 14 residues. Germline V CDR1 and CDR2: SGHRS, YFSETQ. CDR3 amino acids: CASSRDVGAETQYF. CDR3 in DNA: TGCGCCAGTAGCCGGGACGTGGGGGCAGAGACCCAGTACTTC. The full variable domain, in which reference TRBV5-1 and TRBJ2-5 provide the parts outside the CDR3, is KAGVTQTPRYLIKTRGQQVTLSCSPISGHRSVSWYQQTPGQGLQFLFEYFSETQRNKGNFPGRFSGRQFSNSRSEMNVSTLELGDSALYLCASSRDVGAETQYFGPGTRLLVL.

V usage is TRBV12-3 or TRBV12-4 and J usage is TRBJ2-1; D is possibly TRBD2 (6 bases). This CDR3 has 12 residues. V lost 5 bases to trimming and J lost 10 bases, with 12 bases between them. The CDR3 reads CASSQLAKEQFF. The CDR3, as DNA: TGTGCCAGCAGTCAACTAGCTAAGGAGCAGTTCTTC.

This clonotype has more than one count but fewer than ten. CDR3: CASSLARQGARGYTF. DNA for the CDR3: TGTGCCAGCAGTTTGGCCAGACAGGGGGCGAGGGGCTACACCTTC. This chain links TRBV28 with TRBJ1-2; the match to TRBD1 covers 10 bases. CDR3 length: 15 residues. After removal of 3 bases from V and 8 bases from J, the junction contained 9 bases not matched to a gene. Looked up from germline, CDR1 is MDHEN and CDR2 is SYDVKM.

This clonotype was found once. One end of the junction fails to match germline, which may point to a read error. This chain links TRBV28 with TRBJ2-5; 9 positions agree with TRBD1. This CDR3 has 16 residues. CDR1 and CDR2 (germline): MDHEN, SYDVKM. The CDR3 nucleotides read TGTGCCAACAGTACTTCCGGGACAGGGAGATACAATGAGCAGTACTTC. Translating it yields CANSTSGTGRYNEQYF.

The chain joins TRBV28 to TRBJ2-3, with TRBD1 as a possible D gene (5 bases). This CDR3 has 15 residues. V was trimmed by 6 bases and J by 3 bases, leaving 16 bases between them. Germline CDR1 reads MDHEN; CDR2 reads SYDVKM. CDR3 amino acids: CASSRTTAGTDTQYF. CDR3 DNA sequence: TGTGCCAGCAGCCGGACGACAGCAGGTACAGATACGCAGTATTTT.

This clonotype was counted between two and nine times. This chain uses TRBV28 with TRBJ2-7; TRBD2 agrees at 8 bases. There are 15 residues in the CDR3. Germline assignment: CDR1 MDHEN and CDR2 SYDVKM. V was clipped by 7 bases and J by 6 bases; unmatched bases: 14. CDR3 in amino acids: CASTLEREFYPEQYF. The DNA for the CDR3 is TGTGCCAGCACCCTCGAGCGGGAGTTTTACCCCGAGCAGTACTTC. The complete variable domain, with remaining parts taken from reference TRBV28 and TRBJ2-7, reads DVKVTQSSRYLVKRTGEKVFLECVQDMDHENMFWYRQDPGLGLRLIYFSYDVKMKEKGDIPEGYSVSREKKERFSLILESASTNQTSMYLCASTLEREFYPEQYFGPGTRLTVT.

The chain is built from TRBV4-1 and TRBJ1-4; 7 bases are a match to TRBD1. This CDR3 has 17 amino acids. With V trimmed by 0 bases and J by 3 bases, 7 bases remained unmatched. The germline CDR1 and CDR2 sequences are MGHRA and YSYEKL. The CDR3 protein is CASSQDNRRGPNEKLFF. CDR3 DNA: TGCGCCAGCAGCCAAGATAACAGGAGGGGGCCTAATGAAAAACTGTTTTTT.

This clonotype was detected only a few times. The J gene is TRBJ2-3, the V gene TRBV27; 16 bases line up with TRBD2. The CDR3 runs to 19 residues. Germline CDR1 reads MNHEY; CDR2 reads SMNVEV (reference sequence). V lost 0 bases and J lost 4; bases outside the gene matches: 7. CDR3 nucleotide sequence: TGTGCCAGCAGTTTATCGGGGACTAGCGGGAGGGCTAGTGCAGATACGCAGTATTTT. It is translated as CASSLSGTSGRASADTQYF.

CDR3 sequence: CATSGRTGINEKLFF. CDR3 DNA sequence: TGTGCCACCAGCGGAAGGACTGGGATAAATGAAAAACTGTTTTTT. The chain carries TRBV15 and TRBJ1-4; the D is unclear. The CDR3 consists of 15 residues. CDR1 LNHNV and CDR2 YYDKDF come from the germline V gene (reference sequence). V was shortened by 5 bases and J by 5 bases, with 15 bases between the two germline ends.

This clonotype was found a few times. J is TRBJ2-5 and V is TRBV2; D gene uncertain. Germline V CDR1 and CDR2: SNHLY, FYNNEI. This CDR3 has 14 residues. V was cut by 6 bases and J by 5 bases, with 16 bases left in between. This CDR3 is CASRTDPAQETQYF. The DNA of the CDR3 is TGTGCCAGCAGAACCGACCCTGCGCAGGAGACCCAGTACTTC.

The chain uses TRBV12-3 or TRBV12-4 and TRBJ2-1; D tentatively fits TRBD1 or TRBD2 (5 bases each). CDR3 size: 15 residues. Trimming took 3 bases from V and 2 from J, leaving 11 bases between them. The CDR3 DNA follows: TGTGCCAGCAGTTTCTTCCAGGGACCCTACAATGAGCAGTTCTTC. Encoded protein: CASSFFQGPYNEQFF.

V and J are TRBV11-2 and TRBJ2-7; no firm D call. Between the trimmed V and J ends, which lost 1 base and 5 bases, there was a span of 12 bases. This CDR3 contains 14 residues. Germline-derived CDR1 and CDR2 are SGHAT and FQNNGV. CDR3 in amino acids: CASSLVRGKHEQYF. The CDR3 nucleotides read TGTGCCAGCAGCTTAGTCCGTGGGAAGCACGAGCAGTACTTC.

This clonotype was counted only a few times. This chain uses TRBV11-2 with TRBJ2-5; D ambiguous. Matching the DNA end better, TRBJ2-7 makes the J call doubtful. Germline CDR1 and CDR2: SGHAT and FQNNGV. CDR3 length: 14 residues. The CDR3 spells CASSKDPRGYEQYF. DNA of the CDR3: TGTGCCAGCAGCAAGGACCCAAGAGGCTACGAGCAGTACTTC.

The table lists this clonotype with a few counts. The V gene is TRBV20-1, the J gene TRBJ1-1, with 9 nucleotides matching TRBD1. The CDR3 totals 11 residues. The germline V gene has CDR1 DFQATT and CDR2 SNEGSKA (reference sequence). With V trimmed by 5 bases and J by 7 bases, 2 bases remained unmatched. CDR3 sequence reads: CSAQDRGEAFF. The CDR3 DNA reads TGCAGTGCTCAGGACAGGGGTGAAGCTTTCTTT.

This clonotype was observed a few times. The V call is TRBV4-3, the J call TRBJ2-7; D gene uncertain. Germline CDR1 and CDR2: LGHNA and YSLEER. Deletions cut 3 bases from V and 0 bases from J, with 15 bases between. The CDR3 length is 16 residues. The CDR3 coding sequence is TGCGCCAGCAGCCAGGGAAGACTTGCCAGCTCCTACGAGCAGTACTTC. Translated, it gives CASSQGRLASSYEQYF.

About this clonotype: The junction differs from germline at one of its ends, possibly a read error. The gene calls are TRBV10-3 and TRBJ1-4; 7 positions match TRBD1. This CDR3 is built from 15 residues. The germline V gene encodes CDR1 ENHRY and CDR2 SYGVKD. DNA for the CDR3: TGTACCATCAGCGCCGGTGGAAGGGGGCTTGAAAAACTGTTTTTT. As protein: CTISAGGRGLEKLFF.

This clonotype was seen a handful of times. The rearrangement links TRBV5-1 to TRBJ2-4; D uncertain. The V end was cut by 5 bases, the J end by 4 bases, with 16 bases between. The CDR3 has 15 residues. Germline assignment: CDR1 SGHRS and CDR2 YFSETQ. The CDR3 sequence: CASSSPGPRKNIQYF. CDR3 bases: TGCGCCAGCAGTTCCCCCGGGCCGAGAAAAAACATTCAGTACTTC.

The rearrangement uses TRBV5-1 and TRBJ2-2; 7 bases match TRBD2. The germline CDR1 and CDR2 sequences are SGHRS and YFSETQ. This CDR3 comprises 15 residues. Unmatched junction bases numbered 11, after V lost 7 bases and J lost 5 bases. CDR3 DNA sequence: TGCGCCAGCCGTCCAGCGGGGCTGGAAACCGGGGAGCTGTTTTTT. This sequence encodes CASRPAGLETGELFF.

The genes are TRBV4-1 and TRBJ2-1; D is unresolved. Germline CDR1 is MGHRA and CDR2 is YSYEKL. The CDR3 contains 13 residues. Trimming took 3 bases from V and 10 from J, leaving 13 bases between them. CDR3 sequence (DNA): TGCGCCAGCAGCCATTTAGGAATCAACGAGCAGTTCTTC. This codes for CASSHLGINEQFF.

The table lists this clonotype with a count of one. This chain uses TRBV18 with TRBJ2-5; 8 bases match TRBD2. Germline values: CDR1 KGHSH, CDR2 LQKENI. The CDR3 is 17 residues long. The V gene end was trimmed by 3 bases and the J gene end by 11 bases; junction bases not matched to a gene: 20. DNA for the CDR3: TGTGCCAGCTCACCGACAGAGACTAGCGCGCGATACAATGAGCAGTACTTC. It codes for CASSPTETSARYNEQYF.

This rearrangement joins TRBV14 to TRBJ2-5; 11 bases align to TRBD1. Germline V gives CDR1 SGHDN, CDR2 FVKESK. V lost 7 bases to trimming and J lost 0 bases; unmatched junction nucleotides: 1. The CDR3 runs to 14 residues. CDR3 loop: CASKDRGHQETQYF. Here the CDR3 DNA reads TGTGCCAGCAAGGACAGGGGGCACCAAGAGACCCAGTACTTC.